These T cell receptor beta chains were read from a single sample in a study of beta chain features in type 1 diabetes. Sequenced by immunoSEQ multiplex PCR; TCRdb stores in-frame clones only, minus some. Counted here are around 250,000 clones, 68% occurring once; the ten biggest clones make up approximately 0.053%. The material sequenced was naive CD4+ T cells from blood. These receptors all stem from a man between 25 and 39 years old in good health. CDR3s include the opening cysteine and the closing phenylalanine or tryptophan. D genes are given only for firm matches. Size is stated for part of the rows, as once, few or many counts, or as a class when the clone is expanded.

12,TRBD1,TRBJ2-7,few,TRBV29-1,CSVGTGVHEQYF,TGCAGCGTTGGGACAGGGGTGCACGAGCAGTACTTC
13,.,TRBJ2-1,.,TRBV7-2,CASSIGTYNEQFF,TGTGCCAGCAGCATCGGGACATACAATGAGCAGTTCTTC
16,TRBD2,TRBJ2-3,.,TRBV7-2,CASSLTSGLDADTQYF,TGTGCCAGCAGCTTGACTAGCGGGCTCGACGCAGATACGCAGTATTTT
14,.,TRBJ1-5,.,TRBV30,CACSRGPTDQPQHF,TGTGCCTGTTCTCGGGGACCGACGGATCAGCCCCAGCATTTT
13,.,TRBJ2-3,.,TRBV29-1,CSVRRPLTDTQYF,TGCAGCGTTCGTCGCCCTCTCACAGATACGCAGTATTTT
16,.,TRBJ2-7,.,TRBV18,CASSPPNRVGIYEQYF,TGTGCCAGCTCACCTCCCAACAGGGTAGGCATCTACGAGCAGTACTTC
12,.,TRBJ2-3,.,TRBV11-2,CASSFTGDTQYF,TGTGCCAGCAGCTTTACCGGGGATACGCAGTATTTT
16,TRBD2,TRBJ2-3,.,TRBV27,CASSFRASGSTDTQYF,TGTGCCAGCAGTTTTCGGGCTAGCGGGAGCACAGATACGCAGTATTTT
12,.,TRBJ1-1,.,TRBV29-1,CSVSRVGTEAFF,TGCAGCGTTAGCAGGGTTGGCACTGAAGCTTTCTTT
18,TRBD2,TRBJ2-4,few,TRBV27,CASTAGGSLGLAKNIQYF,TGTGCCAGCACGGCGGGAGGCTCTTTAGGGCTAGCCAAAAACATTCAGTACTTC
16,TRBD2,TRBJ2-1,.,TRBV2,CASSALGLAAYNEQFF,TGTGCCAGCAGTGCCCTCGGACTAGCGGCATACAATGAGCAGTTCTTC
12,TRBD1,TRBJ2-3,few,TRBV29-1,CSADRGADTQYF,TGCAGCGCCGACAGGGGCGCAGATACGCAGTATTTT
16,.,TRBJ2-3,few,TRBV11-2,CASSLKRGGSTDTQYF,TGTGCCAGCAGCTTGAAAAGGGGCGGTAGCACAGATACGCAGTATTTT
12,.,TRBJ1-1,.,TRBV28,CASSSGFTEAFF,TGTGCCAGCAGTTCAGGGTTCACTGAAGCTTTCTTT
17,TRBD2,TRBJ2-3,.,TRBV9,CASSVGLAGGSTDTQYF,TGTGCCAGCAGCGTGGGACTAGCGGGGGGCAGCACAGATACGCAGTATTTT
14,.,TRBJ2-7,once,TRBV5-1,CASSLFQGSYEQYF,TGCGCCAGCAGCTTGTTCCAGGGATCCTACGAGCAGTACTTC
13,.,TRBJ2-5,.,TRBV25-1,CASTLGPQETQYF,TGTGCCAGCACCCTCGGTCCGCAAGAGACCCAGTACTTC
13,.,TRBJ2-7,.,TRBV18,CASSQRPEYEQYF,TGTGCCAGCTCACAGCGACCTGAGTACGAGCAGTACTTC
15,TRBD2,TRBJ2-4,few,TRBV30,CAWSLLAGVKNIQYF,TGTGCCTGGAGTCTCCTAGCGGGGGTCAAAAACATTCAGTACTTC
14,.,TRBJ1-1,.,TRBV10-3,CAISVAGPNTEAFF,TGTGCCATCAGTGTGGCAGGGCCGAACACTGAAGCTTTCTTT
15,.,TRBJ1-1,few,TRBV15,CATSRDRPWNTEAFF,TGTGCCACCAGCAGAGATCGACCGTGGAACACTGAAGCTTTCTTT
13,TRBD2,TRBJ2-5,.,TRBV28,CASRSGREETQYF,TGTGCCAGCAGGAGCGGGAGAGAAGAGACCCAGTACTTC
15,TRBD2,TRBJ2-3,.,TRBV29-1,CSVEDPAGSPDTQYF,TGCAGCGTTGAAGATCCAGCGGGGAGCCCAGATACGCAGTATTTT
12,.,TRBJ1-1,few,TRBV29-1,CSVEDPGTEAFF,TGCAGCGTCGAGGACCCGGGGACTGAAGCTTTCTTT
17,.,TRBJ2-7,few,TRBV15,CATSTRHRDGRSYEQYF,TGTGCCACCAGCACAAGACACCGGGACGGGCGAAGCTACGAGCAGTACTTC
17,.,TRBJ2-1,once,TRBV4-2,CASSHAPGAQYGNEQFF,TGTGCCAGCAGCCATGCCCCCGGGGCCCAGTACGGCAATGAGCAGTTCTTC
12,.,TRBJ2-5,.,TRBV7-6,CASSLHQETQYF,TGTGCCAGCAGCTTACACCAAGAGACCCAGTACTTC
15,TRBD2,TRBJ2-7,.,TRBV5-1,CASSTGTSGSWEQYF,TGCGCCAGCAGCACTGGGACTAGCGGGAGTTGGGAGCAGTACTTC
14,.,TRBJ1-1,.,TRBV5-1,CASSLQGEPTEAFF,TGCGCCAGCAGCTTACAGGGTGAGCCCACTGAAGCTTTCTTT
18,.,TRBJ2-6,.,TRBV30,CAWSLDRQGPSGANVLTF,TGTGCCTGGAGTCTCGACAGGCAGGGGCCATCTGGGGCCAACGTCCTGACTTTC
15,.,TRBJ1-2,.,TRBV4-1,CASSQEQGLNYGYTF,TGCGCCAGCAGCCAAGAGCAGGGCTTGAACTATGGCTACACCTTC
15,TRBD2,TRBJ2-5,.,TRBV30,CAWSGIAGPRETQYF,TGTGCCTGGAGTGGAATAGCGGGCCCTAGAGAGACCCAGTACTTC
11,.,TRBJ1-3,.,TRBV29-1,CSVDEGNTIYF,TGCAGCGTTGATGAGGGAAACACCATATATTTT
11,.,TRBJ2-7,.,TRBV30,CAWTRGYEQYF,TGTGCCTGGACACGGGGCTACGAGCAGTACTTC
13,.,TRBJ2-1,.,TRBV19,CASSITGFGEQFF,TGTGCCAGTAGTATCACTGGGTTCGGGGAGCAGTTCTTC
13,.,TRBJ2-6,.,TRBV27,CASSTTRANVLTF,TGTGCCAGCAGCACAACGAGGGCCAACGTCCTGACTTTC
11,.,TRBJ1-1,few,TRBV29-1,CSARVVTEAFF,TGCAGCGCAAGGGTGGTGACTGAAGCTTTCTTT
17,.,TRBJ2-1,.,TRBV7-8,CASSSSWGYTTYNEQFF,TGTGCCAGCAGCTCGTCGTGGGGGTACACCACCTACAATGAGCAGTTCTTC
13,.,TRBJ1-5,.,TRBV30,CAWSVSSNQPQHF,TGTGCCTGGAGTGTAAGTAGCAATCAGCCCCAGCATTTT